This TCR beta chain was sequenced in a study of blood T cells in healthy people across ages. Germline-derived CDR1 and CDR2 are KGHSH and LQKENI. With V trimmed by 5 bases and J by 5 bases, 8 bases remained unmatched. CDR3 size: 15 residues. Next came a second PCR, run for about 6 to 12 cycles, which used a sample-barcoded 5' primer along with a J-beta primer mix. Via MiXCR, TCRdb re-called the 5' RACE reads, giving one row per CDR3 protein. The sample lists about 830,000 distinct CDR3 sequences, approximately 65% seen once, with 28% in the top ten. The specimen was blood. The chain uses TRBV18 and TRBJ2-5, with 10 bases identical to TRBD2. The receptor was isolated from a young man in good health. The CDR3 region is CASSGGLAAGETQYF. The CDR3 nucleotides are TGTGCCAGCTCAGGCGGACTAGCGGCCGGGGAGACCCAGTACTTC.